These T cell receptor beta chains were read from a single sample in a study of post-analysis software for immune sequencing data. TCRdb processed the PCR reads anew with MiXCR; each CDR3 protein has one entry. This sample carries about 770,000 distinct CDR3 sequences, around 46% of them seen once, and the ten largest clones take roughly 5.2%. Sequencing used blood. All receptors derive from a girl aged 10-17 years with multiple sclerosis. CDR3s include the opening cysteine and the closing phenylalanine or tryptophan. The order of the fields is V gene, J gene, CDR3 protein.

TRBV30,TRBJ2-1,CAWSPPSGRYDHEQFF
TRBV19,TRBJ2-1,CASTSGSGRTNNEQFF
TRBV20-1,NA,CSARDRALAGARTQYF
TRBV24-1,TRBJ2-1,CATSDRLAGTHEQFF
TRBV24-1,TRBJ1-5,CATSDAQGGQPQHF
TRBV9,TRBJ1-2,CASSAGTFGYTF
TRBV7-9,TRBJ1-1,CASSFTGGGAFF
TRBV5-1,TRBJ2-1,CASSTGTRRNNEQFF
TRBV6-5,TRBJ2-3,CASRLARTSPDTQYF
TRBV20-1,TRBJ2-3,CSAILSSSTDTQYF
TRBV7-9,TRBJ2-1,CASSISGSPPLYNEQFF
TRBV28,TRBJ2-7,CAVSGSSYEQYF
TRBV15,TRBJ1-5,CATSREQGASNQPQHF
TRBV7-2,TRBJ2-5,CASSLGQALLWEQYF
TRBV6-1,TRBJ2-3,CASSEPLSSRARTDTQYF
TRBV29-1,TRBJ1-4,CSVVATAGEKLFF
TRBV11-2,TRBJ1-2,CASSLDGVGYTF
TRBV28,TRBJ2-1,CASRDQTYNEQFF
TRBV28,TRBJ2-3,CASSSDLPTDTQYF
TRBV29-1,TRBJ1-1,CSVEDGPEAFF
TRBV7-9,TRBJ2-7,CASSADEQGLEQYF
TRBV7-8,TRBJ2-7,CASSSSGLEFYEQYF
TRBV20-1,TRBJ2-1,CSAPTGLAGENEQFF
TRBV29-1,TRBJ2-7,CSVEDRGSEQYF
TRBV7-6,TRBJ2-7,CASSYGQGYNEQYF
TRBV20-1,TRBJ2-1,CSASMVSSYNEQFF
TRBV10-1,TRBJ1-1,CASRAKGNTEAFF
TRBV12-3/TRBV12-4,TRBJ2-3,CASSLALTHTDTQYF
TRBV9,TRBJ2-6,CASKPSGANVLTF
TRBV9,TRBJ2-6,CASSVASRATNGTNSRSGANVLTF
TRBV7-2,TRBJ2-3,CASSLVVGLAGRDTQYF
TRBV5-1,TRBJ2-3,CASSLDATRQMGTQYF
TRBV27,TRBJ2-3,CASSALLSDTQYF
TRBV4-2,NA,CASSQDYSEIETQYF
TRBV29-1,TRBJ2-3,CSVEDWLRDDTQYF
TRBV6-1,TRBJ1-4,CASRGNRVGNEKLFF
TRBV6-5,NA,CASSYSTKADEQYF
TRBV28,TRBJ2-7,CASSPLRYEQYF
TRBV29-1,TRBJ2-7,CSVDSNWDREENEQYF
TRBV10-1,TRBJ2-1,CASSGGTSGSRETQFF
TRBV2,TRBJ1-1,CASTAGPGEAFF
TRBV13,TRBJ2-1,CASSLVLASREQFF
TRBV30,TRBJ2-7,CACDRQNSYEQYF
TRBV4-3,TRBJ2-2,CASSHSLGSGELFF
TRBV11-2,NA,CASSLDWRPRGLYEQYF
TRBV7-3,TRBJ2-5,CASSPENEETQYF
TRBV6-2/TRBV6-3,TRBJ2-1,CASSYLPAGYNEQFF